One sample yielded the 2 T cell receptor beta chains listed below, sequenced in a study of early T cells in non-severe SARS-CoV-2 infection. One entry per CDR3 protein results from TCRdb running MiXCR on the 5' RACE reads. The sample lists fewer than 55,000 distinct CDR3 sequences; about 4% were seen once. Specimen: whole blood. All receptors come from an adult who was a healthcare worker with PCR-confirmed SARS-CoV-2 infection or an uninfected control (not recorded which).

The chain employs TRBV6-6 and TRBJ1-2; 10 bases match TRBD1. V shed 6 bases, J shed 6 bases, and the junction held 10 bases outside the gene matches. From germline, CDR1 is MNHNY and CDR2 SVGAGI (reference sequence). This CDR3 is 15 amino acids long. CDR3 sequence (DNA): TGTGCCAGCAGCTCCCCCGGGACAGGGGTAGATGGCTACACCTTC. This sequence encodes CASSSPGTGVDGYTF.

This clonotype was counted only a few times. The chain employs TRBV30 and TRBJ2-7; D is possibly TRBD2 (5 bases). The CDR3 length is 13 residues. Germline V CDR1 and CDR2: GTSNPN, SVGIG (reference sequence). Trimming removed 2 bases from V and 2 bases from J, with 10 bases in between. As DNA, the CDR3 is TGTGCCTGGAGTTCGGGAAGGCCCTACGAGCAGTACTTC. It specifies CAWSSGRPYEQYF.